The 9 T cell receptor beta chains presented below share a single source sample, sequenced in a study of regulatory T cells in long-lasting Graves disease. The time point here: newly diagnosed GD, antithyroid drugs for less than 3 months. Scientists built the TCR library using RNA that was extracted from PBMCs. TCR beta libraries were built with iRepertoire HTBI primers and Arm-PCR of CDR3 regions. One entry per CDR3 protein, called by TCRdb with MiXCR from the multiplex PCR reads. This table holds fewer than 650,000 distinct CDR3 sequences, roughly 16% found once. This same sample was also part of a study on T cells in Graves' hyperthyroidism and ophthalmopathy.

This specimen consisted of peripheral blood mononuclear cells (PBMCs), obtained at new diagnosis, from a patient treated with antithyroid drugs. These receptors were taken from a man aged 18 to 30 with Graves disease.

This clonotype came up many times. The chain recombines TRBV29-1 with TRBJ2-7, with 7 bases identical to TRBD2. Germline CDR1 SQVTM, CDR2 ANQGSEA. The CDR3 totals 14 residues. Trimming cost V 5 bases and J 0 bases; bases outside gene matches: 7. DNA for the CDR3: TGCAGCGTTAACGGGGGGAGGGGCTCCTACGAGCAGTACTTC. Protein product: CSVNGGRGSYEQYF.

This clonotype has just a few counts. The chain employs TRBV28 and TRBJ2-3, with D uncertain. This CDR3 is 12 amino acids long. V lost 3 bases and J 1 base, leaving 2 bases between the germline ends. CDR1 is MDHEN and CDR2 is SYDVKM in the germline V gene. The CDR3 sequence: CASSFRTDTQYF. CDR3 nucleotides: TGTGCCAGCAGTTTCCGCACAGATACGCAGTATTTT. Looking up the rest from reference TRBV28 and TRBJ2-3 gives the full variable domain: DVKVTQSSRYLVKRTGEKVFLECVQDMDHENMFWYRQDPGLGLRLIYFSYDVKMKEKGDIPEGYSVSREKKERFSLILESASTNQTSMYLCASSFRTDTQYFGPGTRLTVL.

This clonotype has ten or more counts. V gene TRBV11-2 combines with J gene TRBJ2-3, with D possibly TRBD1 on 5 matching bases. This CDR3 region has 13 residues. Per germline, CDR1 SGHAT and CDR2 FQNNGV. Trimming took off 3 bases at V and 4 bases at J, with 8 bases between the two ends. The CDR3 coding sequence is TGTGCCAGCAGCTTCCCAGGGTCAGATACGCAGTATTTT. This codes for CASSFPGSDTQYF.

The rearrangement links TRBV27 to TRBJ2-1; no clear D gene. V lost 5 bases, J lost 9 bases, and 14 bases lay in between. CDR3 length: 13 amino acids. The germline CDR1 and CDR2 sequences are MNHEY and SMNVEV (reference sequence). The CDR3 reads CASSALGPGEQFF. In DNA form, the CDR3 reads TGTGCCAGCAGTGCCCTGGGCCCGGGTGAGCAGTTCTTC.

The J gene is TRBJ2-2, the V gene TRBV29-1, with D possibly being TRBD1 (5 bases). V lost 3 bases and J 2 bases, leaving 7 bases between the germline ends. Germline lookup yields CDR1 SQVTM and CDR2 ANQGSEA. The CDR3 runs to 13 residues. The CDR3 sequence: CSVDGANTGELFF. The CDR3 DNA follows: TGCAGCGTTGATGGGGCCAACACCGGGGAGCTGTTTTTT.

This clonotype was counted at least ten times. In nucleotides, the CDR3 is TGTGCCACCAGCAGAGATGGCAGGGCGGGCACTGAAGCTTTCTTT. It encodes CATSRDGRAGTEAFF. The chain employs TRBV15 and TRBJ1-1, with a possible D match to TRBD1 (5 bases). Between the trimmed V and J ends, which lost 0 bases and 4 bases, there was a span of 12 bases. The CDR3 length is 15 residues. Germline CDR1 LNHNV, CDR2 YYDKDF (reference sequence). The variable domain in full, with the rest retrieved from reference TRBV15 and TRBJ1-1, is DAMVIQNPRYQVTQFGKPVTLSCSQTLNHNVMYWYQQKSSQAPKLLFHYYDKDFNNEADTPDNFQSRRPNTSFCFLDIRSPGLGDTAMYLCATSRDGRAGTEAFFGQGTRLTVV.

This clonotype was observed many times. This chain connects TRBV27 to TRBJ1-1, with a weak D call TRBD1 (6 bases). The germline gives CDR1 MNHEY, CDR2 SMNVEV (reference sequence). The CDR3 totals 19 residues. The germline V and J ends were trimmed by 3 bases and 1 base, with 24 bases remaining between them. CDR3 bases: TGTGCCAGCAGTTTTAGACCCAGGGGTTGGGAGGGGACGAACACTGAAGCTTTCTTT. Amino acids: CASSFRPRGWEGTNTEAFF.

The chain couples TRBV20-1 to TRBJ2-7; a weak D match, TRBD2 (5 bases). With 2 bases removed from V and 5 bases from J, the gap between germline ends came to 22 bases. The CDR3 extends over 16 amino acids. CDR1 and CDR2 (germline): DFQATT, SNEGSKA (reference sequence). DNA for the CDR3: TGCAGTGCTAGATCCGGGGTAGTATGGACCTTGGACGAGCAGTACTTC. Amino acid sequence: CSARSGVVWTLDEQYF.

Many counts were recorded for this clonotype. This chain uses TRBV7-2 with TRBJ1-6, with a tentative D call TRBD1 (5 bases). The CDR3 spans 16 residues. V lost 0 bases and J 7 bases, leaving 13 bases between the germline ends. Germline V gene lookup returns CDR1 SGHTA and CDR2 FQGNSA. As DNA, the CDR3 is TGTGCCAGCAGCTTAGCAGTTACAGGACGGAATTCACCCCTCCACTTT. This gives the protein CASSLAVTGRNSPLHF.